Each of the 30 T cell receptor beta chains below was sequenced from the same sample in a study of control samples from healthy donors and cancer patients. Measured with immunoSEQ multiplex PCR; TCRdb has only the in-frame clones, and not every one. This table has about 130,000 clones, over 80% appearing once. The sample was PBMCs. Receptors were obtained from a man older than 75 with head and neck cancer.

CDR3 loop: CASNDRGLYNEQFF. The CDR3 nucleotides read TGTGCCAGTAACGACAGGGGGCTCTACAATGAGCAGTTCTTC. V is TRBV19 and J is TRBJ2-1; 10 bases align to TRBD1. This CDR3 is 14 amino acids long. The V gene's germline CDR1 is LNHDA and CDR2 SQIVND (reference sequence). V dropped 7 bases and J dropped 3; count of bases not matched to a gene: 3.

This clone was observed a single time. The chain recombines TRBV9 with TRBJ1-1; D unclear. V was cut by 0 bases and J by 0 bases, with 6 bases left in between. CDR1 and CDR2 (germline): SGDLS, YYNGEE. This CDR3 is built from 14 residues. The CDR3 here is CASSVGYLNTEAFF. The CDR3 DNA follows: TGTGCCAGCAGCGTAGGATACTTGAACACTGAAGCTTTCTTT.

The CDR3 bases are TGTGCCAGCAGTTACGGTGACAGAAACTATGGCTACACCTTC. Amino acid sequence: CASSYGDRNYGYTF. This chain links TRBV6-2 or TRBV6-3 with TRBJ1-2, with a weak D call TRBD1 (5 bases). Trimming took off 2 bases at V and 2 bases at J, with 9 bases between the two ends. This CDR3 comprises 14 residues. CDR1 is MNHEY, CDR2 SVGEGT, per germline.

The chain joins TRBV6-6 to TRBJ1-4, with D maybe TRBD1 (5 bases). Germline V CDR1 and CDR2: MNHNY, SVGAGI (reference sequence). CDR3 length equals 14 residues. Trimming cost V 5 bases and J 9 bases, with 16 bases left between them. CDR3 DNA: TGTGCCAGCAGTCCAGGGTCGAAAGAGAAAAAACTGTTTTTT. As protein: CASSPGSKEKKLFF.

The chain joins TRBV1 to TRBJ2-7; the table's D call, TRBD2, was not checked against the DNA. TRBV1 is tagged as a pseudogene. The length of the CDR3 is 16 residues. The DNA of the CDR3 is TGCACCAGCAGCCAAGGTAGCGGGGGGCTAACCTACGAGCAGTACTTC. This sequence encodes CTSSQGSGGLTYEQYF.

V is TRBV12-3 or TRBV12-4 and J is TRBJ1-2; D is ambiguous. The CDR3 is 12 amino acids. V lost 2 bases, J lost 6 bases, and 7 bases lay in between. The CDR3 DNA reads TGTGCCAGCAGTTTATACGGGGATGGCTACACCTTC. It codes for CASSLYGDGYTF.

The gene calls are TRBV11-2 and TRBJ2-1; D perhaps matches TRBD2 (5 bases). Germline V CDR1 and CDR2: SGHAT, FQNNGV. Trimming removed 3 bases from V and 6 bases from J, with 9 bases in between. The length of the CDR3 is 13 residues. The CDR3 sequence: CASSLERTNEQFF. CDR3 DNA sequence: TGTGCCAGCAGCTTGGAGCGGACCAATGAGCAGTTCTTC.

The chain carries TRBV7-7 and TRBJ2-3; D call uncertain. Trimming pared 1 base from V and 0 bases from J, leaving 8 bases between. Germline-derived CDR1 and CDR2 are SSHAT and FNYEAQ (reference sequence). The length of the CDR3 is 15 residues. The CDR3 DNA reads TGTGCCAGCAGCTTAGACAGACATAGCACAGATACGCAGTATTTT. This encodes CASSLDRHSTDTQYF. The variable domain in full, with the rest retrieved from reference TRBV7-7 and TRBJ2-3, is GAGVSQSPRYKVTKRGQDVTLRCDPISSHATLYWYQQALGQGPEFLTYFNYEAQPDKSGLPSDRFSAERPEGSISTLTIQRTEQRDSAMYRCASSLDRHSTDTQYFGPGTRLTVL.

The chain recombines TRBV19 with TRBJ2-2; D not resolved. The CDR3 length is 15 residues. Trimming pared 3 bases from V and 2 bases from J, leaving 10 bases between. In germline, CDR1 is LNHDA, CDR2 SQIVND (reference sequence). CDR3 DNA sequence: TGTGCCAGTAGTATCCTTTTCATAAACACCGGGGAGCTGTTTTTT. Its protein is CASSILFINTGELFF.

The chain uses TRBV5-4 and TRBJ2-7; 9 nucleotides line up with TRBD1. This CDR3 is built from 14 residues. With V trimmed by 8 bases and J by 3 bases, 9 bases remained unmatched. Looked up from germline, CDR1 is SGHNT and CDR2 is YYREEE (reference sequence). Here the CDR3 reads CASQSGTGSYEQYF. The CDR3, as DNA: TGTGCCAGTCAATCCGGGACAGGGAGCTACGAGCAGTACTTC.

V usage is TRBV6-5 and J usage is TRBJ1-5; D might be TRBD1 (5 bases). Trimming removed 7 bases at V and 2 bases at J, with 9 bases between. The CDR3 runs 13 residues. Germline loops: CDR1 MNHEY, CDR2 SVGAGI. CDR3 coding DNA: TGTGCCAGCAAAAGGGGAGGCAATCAGCCCCAGCATTTT. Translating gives CASKRGGNQPQHF.

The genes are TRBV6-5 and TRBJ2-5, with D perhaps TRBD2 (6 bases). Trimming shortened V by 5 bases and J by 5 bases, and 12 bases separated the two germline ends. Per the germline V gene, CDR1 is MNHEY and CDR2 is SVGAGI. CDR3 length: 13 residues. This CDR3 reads CASSMPGVETQYF. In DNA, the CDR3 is TGTGCCAGCAGTATGCCGGGAGTTGAGACCCAGTACTTC.

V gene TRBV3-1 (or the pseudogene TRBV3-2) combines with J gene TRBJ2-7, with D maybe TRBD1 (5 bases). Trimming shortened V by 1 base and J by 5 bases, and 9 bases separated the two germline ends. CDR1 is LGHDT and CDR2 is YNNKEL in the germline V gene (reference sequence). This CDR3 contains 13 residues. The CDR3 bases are TGTGCCAGCAGCCAAGGGCAGGGCCACGAGCAGTACTTC. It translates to CASSQGQGHEQYF.

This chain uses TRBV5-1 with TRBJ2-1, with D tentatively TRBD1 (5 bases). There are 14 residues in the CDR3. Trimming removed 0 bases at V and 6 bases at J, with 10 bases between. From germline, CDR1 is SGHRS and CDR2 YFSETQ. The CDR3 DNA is TGCGCCAGCAGCTTGGACCCGACAGTCAATGAGCAGTTCTTC. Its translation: CASSLDPTVNEQFF.

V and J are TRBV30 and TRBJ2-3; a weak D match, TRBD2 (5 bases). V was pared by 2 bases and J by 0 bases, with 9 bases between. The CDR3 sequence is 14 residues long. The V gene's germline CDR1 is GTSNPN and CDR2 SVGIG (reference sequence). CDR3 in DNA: TGTGCCTGGAGTTGGGGAGCTAGCACAGATACGCAGTATTTT. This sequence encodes CAWSWGASTDTQYF.

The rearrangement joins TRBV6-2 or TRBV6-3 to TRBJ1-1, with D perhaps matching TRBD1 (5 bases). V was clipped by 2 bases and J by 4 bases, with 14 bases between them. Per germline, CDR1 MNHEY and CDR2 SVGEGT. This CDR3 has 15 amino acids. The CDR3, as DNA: TGTGCCAGCAGTTACGGTCAGGGCGGGGGCACTGAAGCTTTCTTT. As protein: CASSYGQGGGTEAFF.

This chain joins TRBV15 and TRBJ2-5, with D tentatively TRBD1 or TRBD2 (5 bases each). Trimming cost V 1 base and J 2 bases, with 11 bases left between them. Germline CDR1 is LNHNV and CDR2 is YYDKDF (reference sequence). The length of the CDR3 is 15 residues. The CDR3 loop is CATSRVRGGQETQYF. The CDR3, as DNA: TGTGCCACCAGCAGAGTCCGGGGCGGGCAAGAGACCCAGTACTTC.

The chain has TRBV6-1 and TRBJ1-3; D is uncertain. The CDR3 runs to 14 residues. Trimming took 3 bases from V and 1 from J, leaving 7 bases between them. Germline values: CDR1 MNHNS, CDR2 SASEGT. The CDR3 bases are TGTGCCAGCAGTGAGCAAGGTTCTGGAAACACCATATATTTT. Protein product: CASSEQGSGNTIYF.

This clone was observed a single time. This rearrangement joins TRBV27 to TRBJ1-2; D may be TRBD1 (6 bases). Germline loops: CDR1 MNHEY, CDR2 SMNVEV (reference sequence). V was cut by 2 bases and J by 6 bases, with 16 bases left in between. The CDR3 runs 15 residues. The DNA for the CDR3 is TGTGCCAGCAGTTTAGCAGGCCCAGGGGTCGATGGCTACACCTTC. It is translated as CASSLAGPGVDGYTF.

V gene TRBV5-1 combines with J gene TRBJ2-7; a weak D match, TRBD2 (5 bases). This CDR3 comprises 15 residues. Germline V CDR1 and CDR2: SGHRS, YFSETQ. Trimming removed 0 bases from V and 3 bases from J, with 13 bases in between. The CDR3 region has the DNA TGCGCCAGCAGCTTGGACCCGGGGAACCTCTACGAGCAGTACTTC. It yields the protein CASSLDPGNLYEQYF.

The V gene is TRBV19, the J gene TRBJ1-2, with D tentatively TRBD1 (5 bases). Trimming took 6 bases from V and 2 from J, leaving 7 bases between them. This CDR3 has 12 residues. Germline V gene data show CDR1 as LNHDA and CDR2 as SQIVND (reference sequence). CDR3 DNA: TGTGCCAGTAGAGACAGAAACTATGGCTACACCTTC. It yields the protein CASRDRNYGYTF.

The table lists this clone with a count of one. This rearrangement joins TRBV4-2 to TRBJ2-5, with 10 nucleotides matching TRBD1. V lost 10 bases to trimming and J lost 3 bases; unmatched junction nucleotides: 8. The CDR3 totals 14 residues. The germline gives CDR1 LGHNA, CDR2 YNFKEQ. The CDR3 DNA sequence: TGTGCCACCTCCTTGGGGACAGGGGAAGAGACCCAGTACTTC. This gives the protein CATSLGTGEETQYF.

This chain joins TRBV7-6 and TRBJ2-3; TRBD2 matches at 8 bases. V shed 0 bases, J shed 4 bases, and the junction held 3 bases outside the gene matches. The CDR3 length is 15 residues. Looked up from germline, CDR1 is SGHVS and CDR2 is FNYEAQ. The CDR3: CASSLAGTRSDTQYF. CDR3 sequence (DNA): TGTGCCAGCAGCTTAGCCGGGACTAGGTCAGATACGCAGTATTTT.

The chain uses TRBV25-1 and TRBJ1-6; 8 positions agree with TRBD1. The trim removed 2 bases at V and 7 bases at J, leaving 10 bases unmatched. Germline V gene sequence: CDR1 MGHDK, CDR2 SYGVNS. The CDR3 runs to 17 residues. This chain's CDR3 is CASSEDTADRGNSPLHF. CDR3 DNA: TGTGCCAGCAGTGAAGATACCGCCGACAGGGGCAATTCACCCCTCCACTTT.

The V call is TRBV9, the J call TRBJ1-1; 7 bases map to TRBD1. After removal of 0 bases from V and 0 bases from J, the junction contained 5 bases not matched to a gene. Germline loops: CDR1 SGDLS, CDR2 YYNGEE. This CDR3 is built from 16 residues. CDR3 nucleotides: TGTGCCAGCAGCGTAGGACAGGGCCAATTGAACACTGAAGCTTTCTTT. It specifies CASSVGQGQLNTEAFF.

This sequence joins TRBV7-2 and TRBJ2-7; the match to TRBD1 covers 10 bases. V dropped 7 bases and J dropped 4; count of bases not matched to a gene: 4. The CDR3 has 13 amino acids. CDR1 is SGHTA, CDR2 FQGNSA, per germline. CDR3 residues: CASKGTGDYEQYF. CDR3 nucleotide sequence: TGTGCCAGCAAAGGGACAGGGGATTACGAGCAGTACTTC. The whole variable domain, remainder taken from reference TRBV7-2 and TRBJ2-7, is GAGVSQSPSNKVTEKGKDVELRCDPISGHTALYWYRQSLGQGLEFLIYFQGNSAPDKSGLPSDRFSAERTGGSVSTLTIQRTQQEDSAVYLCASKGTGDYEQYFGPGTRLTVT.

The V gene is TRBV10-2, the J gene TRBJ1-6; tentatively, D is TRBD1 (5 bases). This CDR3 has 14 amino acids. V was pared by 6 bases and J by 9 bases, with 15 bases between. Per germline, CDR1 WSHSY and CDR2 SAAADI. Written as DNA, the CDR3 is TGCGCCAGCAGGGCGAGCAGGGAGGGTTCACCCCTCCACTTT. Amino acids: CASRASREGSPLHF.

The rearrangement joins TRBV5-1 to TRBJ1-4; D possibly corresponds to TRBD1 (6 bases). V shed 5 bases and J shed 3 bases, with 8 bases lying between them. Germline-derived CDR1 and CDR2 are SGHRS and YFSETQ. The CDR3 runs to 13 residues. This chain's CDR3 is CASRGGPNEKLFF. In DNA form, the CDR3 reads TGCGCCAGCAGGGGGGGGCCTAATGAAAAACTGTTTTTT.

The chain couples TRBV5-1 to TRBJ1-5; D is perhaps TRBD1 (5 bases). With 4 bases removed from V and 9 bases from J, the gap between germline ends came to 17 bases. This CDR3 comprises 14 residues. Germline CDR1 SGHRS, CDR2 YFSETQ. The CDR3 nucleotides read TGCGCCAGCAGCCCTGGACGGGACTTGGCGCCCCAGCATTTT. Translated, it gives CASSPGRDLAPQHF.

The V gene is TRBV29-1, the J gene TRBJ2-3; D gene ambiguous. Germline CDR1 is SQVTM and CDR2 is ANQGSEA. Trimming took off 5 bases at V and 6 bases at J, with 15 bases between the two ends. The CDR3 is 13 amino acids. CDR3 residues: CSVRLLGGDTQYF. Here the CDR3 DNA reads TGCAGCGTTCGACTCCTCGGTGGGGATACGCAGTATTTT.